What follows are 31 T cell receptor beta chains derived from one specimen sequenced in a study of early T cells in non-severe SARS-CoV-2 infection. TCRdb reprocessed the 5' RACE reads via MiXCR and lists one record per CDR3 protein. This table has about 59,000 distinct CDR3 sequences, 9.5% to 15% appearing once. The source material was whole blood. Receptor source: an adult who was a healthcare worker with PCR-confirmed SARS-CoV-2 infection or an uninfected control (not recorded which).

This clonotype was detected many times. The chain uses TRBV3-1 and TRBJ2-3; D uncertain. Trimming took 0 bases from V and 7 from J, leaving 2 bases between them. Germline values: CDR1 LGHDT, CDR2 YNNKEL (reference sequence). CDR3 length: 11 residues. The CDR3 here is CASSQENTQYF. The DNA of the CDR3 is TGTGCCAGCAGCCAAGAGAATACGCAGTATTTT.

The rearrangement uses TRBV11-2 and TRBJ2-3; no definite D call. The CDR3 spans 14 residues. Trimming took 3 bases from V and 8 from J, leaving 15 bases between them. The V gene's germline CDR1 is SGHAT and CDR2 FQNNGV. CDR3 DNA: TGTGCCAGCAGCTTCCGCCCGGACCAGACTACGCAGTATTTT. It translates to CASSFRPDQTTQYF.

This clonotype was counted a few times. CDR3 in amino acids: CASSYRFYYNEQFF. DNA of the CDR3: TGTGCCAGCAGTTACAGGTTTTACTACAATGAGCAGTTCTTC. The chain links TRBV6-2 or TRBV6-3 to TRBJ2-1; D not certain. The CDR3 sequence is 14 residues long. Germline V gene data show CDR1 as MNHEY and CDR2 as SVGEGT. The V end was cut by 2 bases, the J end by 3 bases, with 8 bases between.

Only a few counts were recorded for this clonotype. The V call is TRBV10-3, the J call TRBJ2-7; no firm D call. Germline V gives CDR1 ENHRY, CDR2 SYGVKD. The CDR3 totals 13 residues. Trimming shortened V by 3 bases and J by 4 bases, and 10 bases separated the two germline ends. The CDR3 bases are TGTGCCATCAGTGACCACCCTCGGTACGAGCAGTACTTC. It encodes CAISDHPRYEQYF.

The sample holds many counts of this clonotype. The CDR3 nucleotides are TGTGCCAGCAGCTGGCCTAGCGGGGGGGCCGGGCAAGAGACCCAGTACTTC. Protein: CASSWPSGGAGQETQYF. V gene TRBV2 combines with J gene TRBJ2-5; 12 nucleotides line up with TRBD2. This CDR3 spans 17 amino acids. J gave up 2 bases and V 6 bases, and 10 bases lay outside the gene matches. Germline V lookup: CDR1 SNHLY, CDR2 FYNNEI.

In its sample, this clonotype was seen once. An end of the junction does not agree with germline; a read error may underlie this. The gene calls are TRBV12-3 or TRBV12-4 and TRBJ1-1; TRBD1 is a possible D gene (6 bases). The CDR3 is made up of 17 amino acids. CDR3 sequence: CTSSSPIPWGQNTEAFF. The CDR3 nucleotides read TGTACCAGCAGTTCCCCTATTCCGTGGGGACAGAACACTGAAGCTTTCTTT.

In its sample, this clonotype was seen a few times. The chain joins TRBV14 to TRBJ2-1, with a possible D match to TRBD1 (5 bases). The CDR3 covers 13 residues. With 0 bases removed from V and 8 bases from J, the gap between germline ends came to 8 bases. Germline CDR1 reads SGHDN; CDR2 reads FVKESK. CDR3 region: CASSQERGDEQFF. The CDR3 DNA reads TGTGCCAGCAGCCAAGAAAGGGGCGATGAGCAGTTCTTC.

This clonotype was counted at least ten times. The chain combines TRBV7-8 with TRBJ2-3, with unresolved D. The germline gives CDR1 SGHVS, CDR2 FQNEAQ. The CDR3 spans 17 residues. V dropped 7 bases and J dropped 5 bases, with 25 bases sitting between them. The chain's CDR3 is CASTRYGRPFVGDTQYF. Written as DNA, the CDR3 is TGTGCCAGCACCAGATACGGGCGGCCCTTCGTGGGAGATACGCAGTATTTT.

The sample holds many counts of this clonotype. CDR3 DNA sequence: TGTGCCAGCAGCCCCCACGGCAGCCAAACTTCGCGGGACGAGCAGTACTTC. This gives the protein CASSPHGSQTSRDEQYF. This sequence joins TRBV9 and TRBJ2-7; possibly TRBD2 for D (5 bases). The CDR3 extends over 17 amino acids. Germline V gives CDR1 SGDLS, CDR2 YYNGEE. The germline V and J ends were trimmed by 4 bases and 5 bases, with 25 bases remaining between them.

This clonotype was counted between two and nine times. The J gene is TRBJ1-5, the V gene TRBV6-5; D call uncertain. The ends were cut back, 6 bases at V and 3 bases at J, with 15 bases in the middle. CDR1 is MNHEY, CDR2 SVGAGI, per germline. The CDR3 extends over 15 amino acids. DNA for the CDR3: TGTGCCAGCAGGCCCAGCGGTTTGAACAATCAGCCCCAGCATTTT. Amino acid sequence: CASRPSGLNNQPQHF.

This CDR3 reads CATTVGTGGNTIYF. The CDR3 DNA reads TGTGCCACCACAGTAGGGACAGGAGGAAACACCATATATTTT. The J gene is TRBJ1-3, the V gene TRBV12-3 or TRBV12-4; 8 bases map to TRBD1. Trimming at V came to 10 bases and at J to 4 bases, leaving 9 bases not matched to a gene. The CDR3 has 14 residues.

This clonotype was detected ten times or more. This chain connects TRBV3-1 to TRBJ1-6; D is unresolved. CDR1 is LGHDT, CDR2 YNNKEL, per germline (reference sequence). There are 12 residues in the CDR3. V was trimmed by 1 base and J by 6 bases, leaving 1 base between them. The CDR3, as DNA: TGTGCCAGCAGCCAAGTTAATTCACCCCTCCACTTT. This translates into CASSQVNSPLHF. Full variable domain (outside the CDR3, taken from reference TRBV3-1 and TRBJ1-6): DTAVSQTPKYLVTQMGNDKSIKCEQNLGHDTMYWYKQDSKKFLKIMFSYNNKELIINETVPNRFSPKSPDKAHLNLHINSLELGDSAVYFCASSQVNSPLHFGNGTRLTVT.

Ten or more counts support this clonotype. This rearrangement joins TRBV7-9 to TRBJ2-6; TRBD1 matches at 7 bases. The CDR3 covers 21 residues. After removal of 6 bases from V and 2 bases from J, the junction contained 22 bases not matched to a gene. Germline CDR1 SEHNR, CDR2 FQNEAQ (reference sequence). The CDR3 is CASRIKGNRDRVSTGANVLTF. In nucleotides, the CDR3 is TGTGCCAGCAGAATCAAGGGGAACCGAGACAGGGTATCAACTGGGGCCAACGTCCTGACTTTC.

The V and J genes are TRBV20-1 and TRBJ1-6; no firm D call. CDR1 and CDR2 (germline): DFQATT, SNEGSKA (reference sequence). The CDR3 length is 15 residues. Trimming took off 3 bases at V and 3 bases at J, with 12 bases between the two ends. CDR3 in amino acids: CSASDGVNYNSPLHF. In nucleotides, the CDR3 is TGCAGTGCTAGTGATGGGGTTAACTATAATTCACCCCTCCACTTT.

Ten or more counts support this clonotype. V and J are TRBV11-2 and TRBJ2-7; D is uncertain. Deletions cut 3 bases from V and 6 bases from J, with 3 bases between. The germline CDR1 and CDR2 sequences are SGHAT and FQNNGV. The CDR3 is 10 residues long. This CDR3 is CASSLGEQYF. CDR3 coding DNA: TGTGCCAGCAGCTTGGGCGAGCAGTACTTC.

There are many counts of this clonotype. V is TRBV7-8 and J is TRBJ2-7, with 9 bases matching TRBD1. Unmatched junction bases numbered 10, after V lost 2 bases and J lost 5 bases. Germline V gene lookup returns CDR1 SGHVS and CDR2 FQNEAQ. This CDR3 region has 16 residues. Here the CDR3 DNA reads TGTGCCAGCAGCTTACCCCCGGGACAGGGAGTCCACGAGCAGTACTTC. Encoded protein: CASSLPPGQGVHEQYF.

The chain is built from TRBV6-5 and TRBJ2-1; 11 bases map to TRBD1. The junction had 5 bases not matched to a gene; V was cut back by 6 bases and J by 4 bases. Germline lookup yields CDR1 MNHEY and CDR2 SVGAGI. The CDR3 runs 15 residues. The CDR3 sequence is CASRRTGGLYNEQFF. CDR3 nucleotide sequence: TGTGCCAGCAGACGGACAGGGGGCCTGTACAATGAGCAGTTCTTC.

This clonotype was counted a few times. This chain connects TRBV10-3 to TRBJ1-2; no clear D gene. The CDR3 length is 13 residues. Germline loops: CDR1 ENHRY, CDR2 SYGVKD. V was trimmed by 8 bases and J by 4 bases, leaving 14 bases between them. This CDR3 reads CAISEEPRYGYTF. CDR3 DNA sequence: TGTGCCATCTCCGAGGAGCCCCGCTATGGCTACACCTTC.

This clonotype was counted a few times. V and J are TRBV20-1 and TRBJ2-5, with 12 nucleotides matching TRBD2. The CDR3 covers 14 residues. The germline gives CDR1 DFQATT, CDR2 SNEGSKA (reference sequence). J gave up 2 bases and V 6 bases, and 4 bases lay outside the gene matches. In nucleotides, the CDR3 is TGCAGTGCACCTAGCGGGGGGGCTCAAGAGACCCAGTACTTC. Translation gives CSAPSGGAQETQYF.

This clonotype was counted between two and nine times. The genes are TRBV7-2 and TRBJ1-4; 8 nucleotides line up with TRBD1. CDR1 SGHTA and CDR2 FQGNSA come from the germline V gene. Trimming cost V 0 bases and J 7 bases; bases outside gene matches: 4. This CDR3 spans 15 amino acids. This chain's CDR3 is CASSLAGTGSEKLFF. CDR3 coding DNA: TGTGCCAGCAGCTTAGCTGGGACAGGCAGTGAAAAACTGTTTTTT. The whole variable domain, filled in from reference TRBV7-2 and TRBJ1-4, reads GAGVSQSPSNKVTEKGKDVELRCDPISGHTALYWYRQSLGQGLEFLIYFQGNSAPDKSGLPSDRFSAERTGGSVSTLTIQRTQQEDSAVYLCASSLAGTGSEKLFFGSGTQLSVL.

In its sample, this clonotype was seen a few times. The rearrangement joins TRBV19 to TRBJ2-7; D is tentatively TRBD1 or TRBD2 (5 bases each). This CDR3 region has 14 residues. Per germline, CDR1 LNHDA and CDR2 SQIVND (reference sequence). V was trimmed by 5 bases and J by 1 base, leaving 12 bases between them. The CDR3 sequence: CASSVGRISYEQYF. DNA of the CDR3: TGTGCCAGTAGTGTGGGACGGATATCCTACGAGCAGTACTTC.

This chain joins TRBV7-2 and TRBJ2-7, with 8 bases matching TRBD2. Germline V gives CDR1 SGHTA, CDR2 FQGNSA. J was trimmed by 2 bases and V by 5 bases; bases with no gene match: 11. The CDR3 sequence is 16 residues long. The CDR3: CASSRGGAAGAYEQYF. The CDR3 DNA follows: TGTGCCAGCAGCAGAGGGGGAGCAGCGGGGGCCTACGAGCAGTACTTC.

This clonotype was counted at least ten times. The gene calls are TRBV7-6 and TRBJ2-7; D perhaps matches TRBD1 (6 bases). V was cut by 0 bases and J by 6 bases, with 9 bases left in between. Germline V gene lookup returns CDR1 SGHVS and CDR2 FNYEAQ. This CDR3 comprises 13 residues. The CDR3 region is CASSLAGGREQYF. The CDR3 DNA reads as TGTGCCAGCAGCTTAGCAGGGGGACGCGAGCAGTACTTC.

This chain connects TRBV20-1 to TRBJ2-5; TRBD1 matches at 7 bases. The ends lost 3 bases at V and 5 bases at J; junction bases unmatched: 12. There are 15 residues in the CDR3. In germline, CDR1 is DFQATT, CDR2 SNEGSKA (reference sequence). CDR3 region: CSARAIDRDAETQYF. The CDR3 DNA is TGCAGTGCTAGGGCGATAGACAGGGATGCGGAGACCCAGTACTTC.

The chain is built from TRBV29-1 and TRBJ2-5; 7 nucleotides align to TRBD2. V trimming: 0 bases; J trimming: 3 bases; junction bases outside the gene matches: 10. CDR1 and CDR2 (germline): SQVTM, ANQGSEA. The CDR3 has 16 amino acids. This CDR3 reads CSVEDRTPSGKETQYF. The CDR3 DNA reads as TGCAGCGTTGAAGATCGGACGCCTAGCGGAAAAGAGACCCAGTACTTC.

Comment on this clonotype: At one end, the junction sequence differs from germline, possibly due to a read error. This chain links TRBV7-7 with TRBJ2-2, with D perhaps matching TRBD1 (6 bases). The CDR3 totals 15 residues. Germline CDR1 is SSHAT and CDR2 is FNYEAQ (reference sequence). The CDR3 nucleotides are TGTGCTAGCAGCCAACGAGAGACAGGCGCCGGGGAGCTGTTTTTT. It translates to CASSQRETGAGELFF. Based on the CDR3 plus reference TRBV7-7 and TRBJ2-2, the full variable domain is GAGVSQSPRYKVTKRGQDVTLRCDPISSHATLYWYQQALGQGPEFLTYFNYEAQPDKSGLPSDRFSAERPEGSISTLTIQRTEQRDSAMYRCASSQRETGAGELFFGEGSRLTVL.

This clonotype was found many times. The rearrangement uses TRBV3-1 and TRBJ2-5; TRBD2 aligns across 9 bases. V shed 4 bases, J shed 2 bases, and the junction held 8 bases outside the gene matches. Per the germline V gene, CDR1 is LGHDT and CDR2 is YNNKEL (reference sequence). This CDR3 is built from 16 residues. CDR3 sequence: CASSLQIAGAQETQYF. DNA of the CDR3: TGTGCCAGCAGCCTTCAAATAGCGGGGGCTCAAGAGACCCAGTACTTC.

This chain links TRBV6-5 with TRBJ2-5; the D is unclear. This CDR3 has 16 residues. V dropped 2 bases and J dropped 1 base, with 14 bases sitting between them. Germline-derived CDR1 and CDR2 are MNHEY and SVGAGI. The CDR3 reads CASSYTAAHLQETQYF. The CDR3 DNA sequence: TGTGCCAGCAGTTACACCGCCGCACACCTCCAAGAGACCCAGTACTTC.

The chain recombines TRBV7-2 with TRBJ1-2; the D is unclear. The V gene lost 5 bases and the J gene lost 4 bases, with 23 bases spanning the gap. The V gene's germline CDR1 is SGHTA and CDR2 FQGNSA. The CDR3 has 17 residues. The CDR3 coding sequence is TGTGCCAGCAGCCCAAGCGGGAGCCCGTTCGCAAGCTATGGCTACACCTTC. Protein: CASSPSGSPFASYGYTF.

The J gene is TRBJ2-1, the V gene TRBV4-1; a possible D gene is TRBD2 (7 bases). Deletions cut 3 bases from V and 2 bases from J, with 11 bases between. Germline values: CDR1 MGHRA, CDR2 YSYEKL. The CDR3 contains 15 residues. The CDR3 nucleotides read TGCGCCAGCAGCCAGGGCGGGGGCCCCTACAATGAGCAGTTCTTC. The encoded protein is CASSQGGGPYNEQFF.

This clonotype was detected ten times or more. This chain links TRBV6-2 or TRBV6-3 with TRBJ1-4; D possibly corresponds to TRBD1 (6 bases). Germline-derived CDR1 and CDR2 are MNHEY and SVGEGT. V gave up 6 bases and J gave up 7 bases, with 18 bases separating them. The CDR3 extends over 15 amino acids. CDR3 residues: CASRRTDLVGEKLFF. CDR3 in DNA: TGTGCCAGCAGGCGGACAGACCTGGTGGGTGAAAAACTGTTTTTT.